A selection of T cell receptor beta chains follows, all from one sample in a study of T cell repertoires in cytomegalovirus infection. TCRdb re-derived calls from the reads in MiXCR, one entry per CDR3 protein. The profile shows some 300,000 distinct CDR3 sequences, around 10% of them singletons. Sequencing was done on a sample of PBMCs. The source of these receptors is a human donor in good health (CMV status not recorded). Some clones in this sample may be carry-over from other donors' samples. Each CDR3 is given with its conserved first and last residue. A D gene is named only where the DNA matches it firmly. Some rows mark clone size as missing; the rest say once, few, many or name a class of expanded clone.

clone_size: few; d_call: .; v_call: TRBV6-6; j_call: TRBJ1-2; cdr3_nt: TGTGCCAGCAGTACCGATGTGTATGGCTACACCTTC; cdr3_aa: CASSTDVYGYTF
clone_size: many; d_call: .; v_call: TRBV27; j_call: TRBJ2-5; cdr3_nt: TGTGCCAGCAGTTTATCAGGGGCAGTTGTTGAGACCCAGTACTTC; cdr3_aa: CASSLSGAVVETQYF
clone_size: few; d_call: .; v_call: TRBV5-1; j_call: TRBJ1-6; cdr3_nt: TGCGCCAGCAGCTTGGTTACTGATAATTCACCCCTCCACTTT; cdr3_aa: CASSLVTDNSPLHF
clone_size: many; d_call: .; v_call: TRBV7-2; j_call: TRBJ2-1; cdr3_nt: TGTGCCAGCAGCTTCGGGGCTCCTAGCAATGAGCAGTTCTTC; cdr3_aa: CASSFGAPSNEQFF
clone_size: .; d_call: TRBD2; v_call: TRBV20-1; j_call: TRBJ2-5; cdr3_nt: TGCAGTGCTAGAGATTGGACTAGCGGGGGAGGGGAGTACTTC; cdr3_aa: CSARDWTSGGGEYF
clone_size: many; d_call: TRBD2; v_call: TRBV11-1; j_call: TRBJ2-3; cdr3_nt: TGTGCCAGCAAAGGAAAGCGGGGGGACACCACAGATACGCAGTATTTT; cdr3_aa: CASKGKRGDTTDTQYF
clone_size: many; d_call: .; v_call: TRBV10-3; j_call: TRBJ1-4; cdr3_nt: TGTGCCACCGGGGCGGAGGGGAATGAAAAACTGTTTTTT; cdr3_aa: CATGAEGNEKLFF
clone_size: .; d_call: TRBD1; v_call: TRBV5-1; j_call: TRBJ1-1; cdr3_nt: TGCGCCAGCAGCTTTATGGGACAGGGGGCGAACACTGAAGCTTTCTTT; cdr3_aa: CASSFMGQGANTEAFF
clone_size: .; d_call: .; v_call: TRBV20-1; j_call: TRBJ1-6; cdr3_nt: TGCAGTGCTACGGGACTCTCGAGCTCCTATAATTCACCCCTCCACTTT; cdr3_aa: CSATGLSSSYNSPLHF
clone_size: many; d_call: .; v_call: TRBV6-1; j_call: TRBJ2-1; cdr3_nt: TGTGCCAGCAGCTTATTACGGGGTGAGCAGTTCTTC; cdr3_aa: CASSLLRGEQFF
clone_size: .; d_call: .; v_call: TRBV7-2; j_call: TRBJ1-3; cdr3_nt: TGTGCCAGCCGCTCGGGTTATCATGGAAACACCATATATTTT; cdr3_aa: CASRSGYHGNTIYF
clone_size: many; d_call: TRBD1; v_call: TRBV28; j_call: TRBJ2-6; cdr3_nt: TGTGCCAGCAGTTTTTGGGACAGGGGGCGCGGGGCCAACGTCCTGACTTTC; cdr3_aa: CASSFWDRGRGANVLTF
clone_size: .; d_call: .; v_call: TRBV25-1; j_call: TRBJ2-1; cdr3_nt: TGTGCCAGCAGTGCTGGGTCCGTGCGGAACTTCTTC; cdr3_aa: CASSAGSVRNFF
clone_size: .; d_call: TRBD1; v_call: TRBV20-1; j_call: TRBJ1-5; cdr3_nt: TGCAGTGCTAGCGACAGGGTAGGGCAGCCCCAGCATTTT; cdr3_aa: CSASDRVGQPQHF
clone_size: few; d_call: .; v_call: TRBV27; j_call: TRBJ1-3; cdr3_nt: TGTGCCAGCAAAAGATCGCCGAGCTCTGGAAACACCATATATTTT; cdr3_aa: CASKRSPSSGNTIYF
clone_size: many; d_call: .; v_call: TRBV10-3; j_call: TRBJ2-2; cdr3_nt: TGTGCCATCAGTGTGGGTGGGTCGAACACCGGGGAGCTGTTTTTT; cdr3_aa: CAISVGGSNTGELFF
clone_size: many; d_call: .; v_call: TRBV11-2; j_call: TRBJ2-2; cdr3_nt: TGTGCCAGCAGCTTTAACCGGGGCGTGGGCGGGGAGCTGTTTTTT; cdr3_aa: CASSFNRGVGGELFF
clone_size: many; d_call: .; v_call: TRBV2; j_call: TRBJ2-1; cdr3_nt: TGTGCCAGCAGTGAAAGGGGGTCAGACTACAATGAGCAGTTCTTC; cdr3_aa: CASSERGSDYNEQFF
clone_size: few; d_call: TRBD1; v_call: TRBV27; j_call: TRBJ2-7; cdr3_nt: TGTGCCAGCAGTTTAGCCGGGACAGGGGTCTACGAGCAGTACTTC; cdr3_aa: CASSLAGTGVYEQYF
clone_size: many; d_call: .; v_call: TRBV28; j_call: TRBJ2-6; cdr3_nt: TGTGCCAGCAGTTCAGGGAGCTCTGGGGCCAACGTCCTGACTTTC; cdr3_aa: CASSSGSSGANVLTF
clone_size: many; d_call: TRBD2; v_call: TRBV7-2; j_call: TRBJ2-1; cdr3_nt: TGTGCCAGCAGCTTAAGGCGACTAGCGGGGGGAGACTCCTACAATGAGCAGTTCTTC; cdr3_aa: CASSLRRLAGGDSYNEQFF
clone_size: many; d_call: .; v_call: TRBV7-9; j_call: TRBJ1-1; cdr3_nt: TGTGCCAGCAGCTTAGAAATGGAAAACACTGAAGCTTTCTTT; cdr3_aa: CASSLEMENTEAFF
clone_size: many; d_call: TRBD2; v_call: TRBV7-6; j_call: TRBJ2-3; cdr3_nt: TGTGCCAGCAGAAATAGCGGGGGGCCGACAGATACGCAGTATTTT; cdr3_aa: CASRNSGGPTDTQYF
clone_size: many; d_call: TRBD2; v_call: TRBV7-9; j_call: TRBJ2-3; cdr3_nt: TGTGCCAGCAGCCCGGGGACTAGCGGGCGATTCACAGATACGCAGTATTTT; cdr3_aa: CASSPGTSGRFTDTQYF
clone_size: many; d_call: TRBD2; v_call: TRBV7-6; j_call: TRBJ2-3; cdr3_nt: TGTGCCAGCAGCGCCCAAGCGGGGTACACAGATACGCAGTATTTT; cdr3_aa: CASSAQAGYTDTQYF
clone_size: few; d_call: TRBD1; v_call: TRBV28; j_call: TRBJ2-3; cdr3_nt: TGTGCCAGCAAACGGACAGGGGCCAACACAGATACGCAGTATTTT; cdr3_aa: CASKRTGANTDTQYF
clone_size: .; d_call: TRBD2; v_call: TRBV5-5; j_call: TRBJ2-2; cdr3_nt: TGTGCCAGCAGCCTTGGGGGGACTAGTGCCACCGGGGAGCTGTTTTTT; cdr3_aa: CASSLGGTSATGELFF
clone_size: many; d_call: .; v_call: TRBV7-2; j_call: TRBJ2-7; cdr3_nt: TGTGCCAGCAGCTTTGTTCAACAGGACTCCTACGAGCAGTACTTC; cdr3_aa: CASSFVQQDSYEQYF
clone_size: many; d_call: TRBD1; v_call: TRBV7-2; j_call: TRBJ1-4; cdr3_nt: TGTGCCAGCAGCTTAGCGGACAGGGGGGGTAATGAAAAACTGTTTTTT; cdr3_aa: CASSLADRGGNEKLFF
clone_size: many; d_call: TRBD2; v_call: TRBV6-2/TRBV6-3; j_call: TRBJ2-1; cdr3_nt: TGTGCCAGCAGTTACCCGACTAGCGGGGGGCCGAGCTCCTACAATGAGCAGTTCTTC; cdr3_aa: CASSYPTSGGPSSYNEQFF
clone_size: many; d_call: .; v_call: TRBV10-3; j_call: TRBJ1-1; cdr3_nt: TGTGCCATCAGCCACGCCAGGGACGGGGAGAACACTGAAGCTTTCTTT; cdr3_aa: CAISHARDGENTEAFF
clone_size: many; d_call: TRBD1; v_call: TRBV6-2/TRBV6-3; j_call: TRBJ1-5; cdr3_nt: TGTGCCAGCAGTCCACAGGGGGGAAGCAATCAGCCCCAGCATTTT; cdr3_aa: CASSPQGGSNQPQHF
clone_size: few; d_call: TRBD2; v_call: TRBV2; j_call: TRBJ2-5; cdr3_nt: TGTGCCAGCACCGGGACTAGCGGGGGGATTCAAGAGACCCAGTACTTC; cdr3_aa: CASTGTSGGIQETQYF
clone_size: many; d_call: .; v_call: TRBV20-1; j_call: TRBJ2-5; cdr3_nt: TGCAGTGCTAGAGCCCTAGGGACGGGTCAAGAGACCCAGTACTTC; cdr3_aa: CSARALGTGQETQYF
clone_size: many; d_call: .; v_call: TRBV28; j_call: TRBJ1-6; cdr3_nt: TGTGCCAGCAGTTGGGTGAATTCACCCCTCCACTTT; cdr3_aa: CASSWVNSPLHF
clone_size: .; d_call: .; v_call: TRBV20-1; j_call: TRBJ1-3; cdr3_nt: TGCAGTGCTAGAGATGCGGGGGGGAAAACCAGGGGCCGTAACACCATATATTTT; cdr3_aa: CSARDAGGKTRGRNTIYF
clone_size: .; d_call: .; v_call: TRBV7-9; j_call: TRBJ1-3; cdr3_nt: TGTGCCGGCACCTCAGGGGCCTCCTCTTTCTCTGGAAACACCATATATTTT; cdr3_aa: CAGTSGASSFSGNTIYF
clone_size: many; d_call: .; v_call: TRBV29-1; j_call: TRBJ2-1; cdr3_nt: TGCAGCGTTGAAGATCTATTCAGACAGATCGATGAGCAGTTCTTC; cdr3_aa: CSVEDLFRQIDEQFF
clone_size: many; d_call: .; v_call: TRBV5-6; j_call: TRBJ2-5; cdr3_nt: TGTGCCAGCACCAAGTGGGGGATGGAGACCCAGTACTTC; cdr3_aa: CASTKWGMETQYF
clone_size: many; d_call: .; v_call: TRBV20-1; j_call: TRBJ1-1; cdr3_nt: TGCAGTGCTAGTCCTCGTTTAAAGGGGACTGAAGCTTTCTTT; cdr3_aa: CSASPRLKGTEAFF
clone_size: few; d_call: .; v_call: TRBV6-2/TRBV6-3; j_call: TRBJ1-1; cdr3_nt: TGTGCCAGCAGTTCCAGGACCCACCCGGGCACTGAAGCTTTCTTT; cdr3_aa: CASSSRTHPGTEAFF
clone_size: many; d_call: .; v_call: TRBV12-3/TRBV12-4; j_call: TRBJ1-1; cdr3_nt: TGTGCCAGCAGGCAAGCCGGGGGGGGGAGCACTGAAGCTTTCTTT; cdr3_aa: CASRQAGGGSTEAFF
clone_size: many; d_call: .; v_call: TRBV18; j_call: TRBJ2-5; cdr3_nt: TGTGCCAGCTTATTTGACGGGCGGGAGACCCAGTACTTC; cdr3_aa: CASLFDGRETQYF
clone_size: many; d_call: TRBD1; v_call: TRBV7-8; j_call: TRBJ2-1; cdr3_nt: TGTGCCAGCAGCAAACCCGGGACAGGGTCCTACAATGAGCAGTTCTTC; cdr3_aa: CASSKPGTGSYNEQFF
clone_size: many; d_call: .; v_call: TRBV5-5; j_call: TRBJ1-4; cdr3_nt: TGTGCCAGCAGCTTACGAGGGGGGGAAAAACTGTTTTTT; cdr3_aa: CASSLRGGEKLFF
clone_size: few; d_call: TRBD1; v_call: TRBV12-3/TRBV12-4; j_call: TRBJ2-2; cdr3_nt: TGTGCCAGCAGTCGAGACAGGGTTACCGGGGAGCTGTTTTTT; cdr3_aa: CASSRDRVTGELFF
clone_size: many; d_call: .; v_call: TRBV10-3; j_call: TRBJ1-5; cdr3_nt: TGTGCCATCAGTGTGAGCAGCAATCAGCCCCAGCATTTT; cdr3_aa: CAISVSSNQPQHF
clone_size: many; d_call: .; v_call: TRBV7-2; j_call: TRBJ2-1; cdr3_nt: TGTGCCAGCAGCTTAAGTAGTCGCGTTCTGAGCTCCTACAATGAGCAGTTCTTC; cdr3_aa: CASSLSSRVLSSYNEQFF
clone_size: many; d_call: .; v_call: TRBV6-6; j_call: TRBJ2-2; cdr3_nt: TGTGCCAGCAGGGAAAACACCGGGGAGCTGTTTTTT; cdr3_aa: CASRENTGELFF
clone_size: many; d_call: TRBD1; v_call: TRBV7-2; j_call: TRBJ2-7; cdr3_nt: TGTGCCAGCTCCTGGACAGGGGCCTACGAGCAGTACTTC; cdr3_aa: CASSWTGAYEQYF
clone_size: many; d_call: TRBD1; v_call: TRBV7-8; j_call: TRBJ2-2; cdr3_nt: TGTGCCAGCAGCCTAGACAGGGCCCCCGGGGAGCTGTTTTTT; cdr3_aa: CASSLDRAPGELFF
clone_size: many; d_call: TRBD1; v_call: TRBV28; j_call: TRBJ1-2; cdr3_nt: TGTGCCAGCACCATGACAGGGGCAGGATATGGCTACACCTTC; cdr3_aa: CASTMTGAGYGYTF
clone_size: .; d_call: TRBD1; v_call: TRBV19; j_call: TRBJ1-3; cdr3_nt: TGTGCCAGTACCTTCCGAAGGGACAGGACCCACAACTCTGGAAACACCATATATTTT; cdr3_aa: CASTFRRDRTHNSGNTIYF
clone_size: many; d_call: .; v_call: TRBV28; j_call: TRBJ2-1; cdr3_nt: TGTGCCAGCAGCCAGGGGGGAAACAATGAGCAGTTCTTC; cdr3_aa: CASSQGGNNEQFF
clone_size: many; d_call: .; v_call: TRBV7-3; j_call: TRBJ1-1; cdr3_nt: TGTGCCAGCAGCGTCGGGCCTAACACTGAAGCTTTCTTT; cdr3_aa: CASSVGPNTEAFF
clone_size: many; d_call: .; v_call: TRBV4-3; j_call: TRBJ1-2; cdr3_nt: TGCGCCAGCAGCCAAGAGGCTTTGGGGGGCAACTATGGCTACACCTTC; cdr3_aa: CASSQEALGGNYGYTF
clone_size: many; d_call: .; v_call: TRBV6-2/TRBV6-3; j_call: TRBJ1-5; cdr3_nt: TGTGCCAGTGTTCCAAATAGCAATCAGCCCCAGCATTTT; cdr3_aa: CASVPNSNQPQHF